These 22 T cell receptor beta chains were all obtained from the same sample, sequenced in a study of blood T cell repertoires in COVID-19. The data were produced by immunoSEQ multiplex PCR, yet TCRdb's version contains in-frame clones alone and is incomplete. The data contain 150,000 or so clones, roughly 82% of them singletons. The sequencing input was peripheral blood. All receptors come from a woman between 65 and 79 years old with acute or convalescent COVID-19.

This clone turned up a few times. The chain carries TRBV3-1 (or the pseudogene TRBV3-2) and TRBJ1-1; D is unresolved. The germline V gene has CDR1 LGHDT and CDR2 YNNKEL (reference sequence). The CDR3 covers 14 residues. The V gene lost 4 bases and the J gene lost 5 bases, with 14 bases spanning the gap. CDR3: CASSPQLRDTEAFF. The CDR3, as DNA: TGTGCCAGCAGCCCCCAACTGCGGGATACTGAAGCTTTCTTT.

J is TRBJ2-5 and V is TRBV5-4, with 9 bases lining up with TRBD2. J gave up 7 bases and V 0 bases, and 10 bases lay outside the gene matches. Germline values: CDR1 SGHNT, CDR2 YYREEE (reference sequence). The CDR3 has 16 residues. Here the CDR3 DNA reads TGTGCCAGCAGCTTGGATAGTAGCGGGGGTGAGGGGACCCAGTACTTC. Protein sequence: CASSLDSSGGEGTQYF.

V gene TRBV18 combines with J gene TRBJ1-3; a possible D gene is TRBD1 (6 bases). The CDR3 has 16 amino acids. Germline V lookup: CDR1 KGHSH, CDR2 LQKENI. Trimming removed 0 bases at V and 7 bases at J, with 16 bases between. In DNA form, the CDR3 reads TGTGCCAGCTCACCACCTAGCCCAGGGGCCGGGAACACCATATATTTT. Translating it yields CASSPPSPGAGNTIYF.

The chain employs TRBV6-5 and TRBJ1-2; TRBD1 might be the D (6 bases). This CDR3 is 14 amino acids long. V lost 6 bases and J lost 6, with 17 bases in between. Per germline, CDR1 MNHEY and CDR2 SVGAGI. Written as DNA, the CDR3 is TGTGCCAGCAGCCGGAGTCAGGGGAGAGATGGCTACACCTTC. This translates into CASSRSQGRDGYTF.

The rearrangement links TRBV19 to TRBJ1-5; D possibly corresponds to TRBD1 (5 bases). Looked up from germline, CDR1 is LNHDA and CDR2 is SQIVND (reference sequence). The V and J ends lost 4 bases and 5 bases respectively, with 9 bases between them. The CDR3 has 13 amino acids. CDR3 amino acids: CASSTGQYQPQHF. The CDR3 coding sequence is TGTGCCAGTAGTACTGGACAATATCAGCCCCAGCATTTT. The full variable domain, rest sourced from reference TRBV19 and TRBJ1-5, is DGGITQSPKYLFRKEGQNVTLSCEQNLNHDAMYWYRQDPGQGLRLIYYSQIVNDFQKGDIAEGYSVSREKKESFPLTVTSAQKNPTAFYLCASSTGQYQPQHFGDGTRLSIL.

The chain is built from TRBV14 and TRBJ2-1, with 11 bases fitting TRBD2. Germline CDR1 is SGHDN and CDR2 is FVKESK. Losses at the gene ends were 0 bases for V and 7 bases for J; bases not matched to a gene: 5. The CDR3 runs to 16 residues. In DNA, the CDR3 is TGTGCCAGCAGCCAAGAATTAGCGGGAGGGGGGAATGAGCAGTTCTTC. It is translated as CASSQELAGGGNEQFF.

The chain carries TRBV3-1 (or the pseudogene TRBV3-2) and TRBJ1-1; TRBD1 matches at 12 bases. The germline V gene encodes CDR1 LGHDT and CDR2 YNNKEL (reference sequence). J lost 2 bases, V lost 5 bases, and 9 bases had no gene match. CDR3 length: 17 amino acids. CDR3 residues: CASSSRLGTGGNTEAFF. The CDR3 coding sequence is TGTGCCAGCAGCTCAAGACTCGGGACAGGGGGCAACACTGAAGCTTTCTTT.

The CDR3 loop reads CASSIAGTVYEKLFF. DNA for the CDR3: TGTGCCAGTAGTATAGCCGGGACAGTCTATGAAAAACTGTTTTTT. The chain uses TRBV19 and TRBJ1-4, with 7 bases matching TRBD1. The CDR3 contains 15 residues. Looked up from germline, CDR1 is LNHDA and CDR2 is SQIVND (reference sequence). Losses at the gene ends were 1 base for V and 6 bases for J; bases not matched to a gene: 5.

This chain uses TRBV5-4 with TRBJ1-2, with 7 bases fitting TRBD1. With V trimmed by 4 bases and J by 4 bases, 4 bases remained unmatched. CDR1 SGHNT and CDR2 YYREEE come from the germline V gene (reference sequence). The CDR3 sequence is 13 residues long. CDR3 amino acids: CASSTQGTYGYTF. The CDR3 bases are TGTGCCAGCAGCACACAGGGGACCTATGGCTACACCTTC.

V usage is TRBV6-2 or TRBV6-3 and J usage is TRBJ2-1, with 11 bases fitting TRBD2. Trimming took 6 bases from V and 2 from J; bases not matched to a gene: 3. The germline V gene has CDR1 MNHEY and CDR2 SVGEGT. The CDR3 has 15 residues. In nucleotides, the CDR3 is TGTGCCAGCAGCTTAGCGGGAGGGCCCTACAATGAGCAGTTCTTC. It is translated as CASSLAGGPYNEQFF.

V gene TRBV19 combines with J gene TRBJ1-1, with 9 bases identical to TRBD1. The V gene's germline CDR1 is LNHDA and CDR2 SQIVND (reference sequence). The CDR3 runs to 13 residues. J was trimmed by 10 bases and V by 5 bases; bases with no gene match: 8. Here the CDR3 reads CASSVRDRVSAFF. The CDR3 DNA sequence: TGTGCCAGTAGTGTCCGGGACAGGGTATCAGCTTTCTTT.

DNA of the CDR3: TGTGCCAGCACCTATAGCGGGAGGGCACACGAGCAGTACTTC. It yields the protein CASTYSGRAHEQYF. The chain uses TRBV3-1 (or the pseudogene TRBV3-2) and TRBJ2-7; 11 bases are shared with TRBD2. The junction had 7 bases not matched to a gene; V was cut back by 7 bases and J by 5 bases. Germline V gene sequence: CDR1 LGHDT, CDR2 YNNKEL (reference sequence). The CDR3 length is 14 residues.

The chain combines TRBV2 with TRBJ2-5; 10 nucleotides align to TRBD2. This CDR3 spans 16 amino acids. J gave up 5 bases and V 3 bases, and 9 bases lay outside the gene matches. CDR1 is SNHLY, CDR2 FYNNEI, per germline. CDR3 protein: CASSERLAGGFETQYF. DNA of the CDR3: TGTGCCAGCAGTGAGCGACTAGCGGGTGGTTTTGAGACCCAGTACTTC.

The genes are TRBV6-2 or TRBV6-3 and TRBJ1-1; a weak D match, TRBD1 (5 bases). Trimming pared 4 bases from V and 6 bases from J, leaving 18 bases between. This CDR3 region has 15 residues. Per germline, CDR1 MNHEY and CDR2 SVGEGT. The CDR3 bases are TGTGCCAGCAGTTTTACTCGCGTGCCGGGGGCTGAAGCTTTCTTT. Amino acid sequence: CASSFTRVPGAEAFF.

This chain connects TRBV19 to TRBJ2-2; 8 bases fit TRBD1. The CDR3 extends over 15 amino acids. Germline assignment: CDR1 LNHDA and CDR2 SQIVND (reference sequence). The CDR3 bases are TGTGGTGGTCTACGAGGGACAGGATGGAGCGGGGAGCTGTTTTTT. It is translated as CGGLRGTGWSGELFF.

The chain couples TRBV30 to TRBJ1-1; TRBD1 matches 7 bases. Trimming at V came to 2 bases and at J to 8 bases, leaving 5 bases not matched to a gene. This CDR3 has 12 residues. Germline CDR1 and CDR2: GTSNPN and SVGIG (reference sequence). CDR3 sequence: CAWSTGVAEAFF. The CDR3 DNA reads as TGTGCCTGGAGTACAGGGGTCGCGGAAGCTTTCTTT.

The gene calls are TRBV10-3 and TRBJ2-7; 8 nucleotides line up with TRBD1. The CDR3 covers 13 residues. Germline-derived CDR1 and CDR2 are ENHRY and SYGVKD. Losses at the gene ends were 2 bases for V and 6 bases for J; bases not matched to a gene: 3. In DNA form, the CDR3 reads TGTGCCATCAGTGAGAGGACAGGGACCGAGCAGTACTTC. Its protein is CAISERTGTEQYF.

This clone was seen only once. The V gene is TRBV11-2, the J gene TRBJ1-1; tentatively, D is TRBD1 (5 bases). Trimming removed 5 bases at V and 2 bases at J, with 9 bases between. CDR1 is SGHAT and CDR2 is FQNNGV in the germline V gene. The CDR3 length is 13 residues. In nucleotides, the CDR3 is TGTGCCAGCAGCCAAGACAGAAACACTGAAGCTTTCTTT. Its translation: CASSQDRNTEAFF.

V gene TRBV19 combines with J gene TRBJ2-7; D is possibly TRBD1 (5 bases). The CDR3 spans 13 residues. V gave up 2 bases and J gave up 5 bases, with 10 bases separating them. Germline CDR1 and CDR2: LNHDA and SQIVND (reference sequence). In nucleotides, the CDR3 is TGTGCCAGTAGTATAAATGGCAGGGACGAGCAGTACTTC. This gives the protein CASSINGRDEQYF.

The rearrangement uses TRBV5-1 and TRBJ2-1; 7 bases are shared with TRBD2. Trimming at V came to 0 bases and at J to 3 bases, leaving 6 bases not matched to a gene. The CDR3 spans 16 residues. Germline V gene data show CDR1 as SGHRS and CDR2 as YFSETQ. The CDR3 region has the DNA TGCGCCAGCAGCTTGGCAAGTCTAGCGGTCTACAATGAGCAGTTCTTC. It specifies CASSLASLAVYNEQFF.

This chain joins TRBV4-3 and TRBJ2-1, with a possible D match to TRBD2 (5 bases). Germline V gene sequence: CDR1 LGHNA, CDR2 YSLEER. V lost 0 bases and J 4 bases, leaving 10 bases between the germline ends. The CDR3 contains 15 residues. CDR3 protein: CASSQDRAVYNEQFF. The CDR3 DNA sequence: TGCGCCAGCAGCCAAGATCGAGCGGTATACAATGAGCAGTTCTTC.

V and J are TRBV5-1 and TRBJ2-5; TRBD2 matches at 10 bases. J gave up 5 bases and V 4 bases, and 14 bases lay outside the gene matches. This CDR3 has 17 residues. Germline V gene lookup returns CDR1 SGHRS and CDR2 YFSETQ. CDR3 nucleotides: TGCGCCAGCAGCATCAGACTAGCGGGCCTGGTCGGGGAGACCCAGTACTTC. As protein: CASSIRLAGLVGETQYF.